This T cell receptor (beta chain) was sequenced during a study of T cells in Graves' hyperthyroidism and ophthalmopathy. CDR1 is SGHTA, CDR2 FQGNSA, per germline. The V gene lost 5 bases and the J gene lost 2 bases, with 18 bases spanning the gap. The CDR3 loop spans 17 amino acids. RNA transcripts served as the template for amplifying TCR beta CDR3 regions. Researchers ran a first-round RT-PCR on the TCR CDR3 using the HTBI primer set. Each CDR3 protein is one row after TCRdb ran MiXCR on the multiplex PCR reads. Here the sample spans more than 500,000 distinct CDR3 sequences, roughly 16% being singletons. Diagnosis relied on clinical symptoms, serum thyroxine and TRAb, thyroid ultrasound and orbital computed tomography.

This TCR came from a young woman with Graves' ophthalmopathy. The sequencing sample was made of blood. This chain joins TRBV7-2 and TRBJ1-4; D is ambiguous. The CDR3 reads CASSQTMAPETNEKLFF. CDR3 coding DNA: TGTGCCAGCAGCCAAACAATGGCGCCGGAGACTAATGAAAAACTGTTTTTT.